One and the same sample provided the 9 T cell receptor beta chains below, sequenced in a study of CD8 T cells in ankylosing spondylitis. TCRdb called the 5' RACE reads again in MiXCR, with one record for every CDR3 protein. The sample lists about 250,000 distinct CDR3 sequences, 15% to 20% occurring once. Specimen: blood, either unsorted or a sorted T cell fraction (not recorded which). These receptors were taken from a male donor with ankylosing spondylitis or in good health (not recorded which).

There are a few counts of this clonotype. The rearrangement uses TRBV10-3 and TRBJ2-7; D is uncertain. CDR3 size: 16 residues. Between the trimmed V and J ends, which lost 3 bases and 6 bases, there was a span of 21 bases. CDR1 ENHRY and CDR2 SYGVKD come from the germline V gene. CDR3 nucleotides: TGTGCCATCAGTGATATGAGTGACTCTATCTCTAGCGAGCAGTACTTC. Translating it yields CAISDMSDSISSEQYF.

In its sample, this clonotype was seen many times. The chain uses TRBV25-1 and TRBJ2-3, with D perhaps TRBD1 (5 bases). CDR1 is MGHDK, CDR2 SYGVNS, per germline. The CDR3 sequence is 14 residues long. Deletions cut 5 bases from V and 3 bases from J, with 12 bases between. Here the CDR3 reads CASSPYRSTDTQYF. The CDR3 DNA reads as TGTGCCAGCAGTCCCTACAGGTCTACAGATACGCAGTATTTT. The full variable domain, its missing parts supplied by reference TRBV25-1 and TRBJ2-3, is EADIYQTPRYLVIGTGKKITLECSQTMGHDKMYWYQQDPGMELHLIHYSYGVNSTEKGDLSSESTVSRIRTEHFPLTLESARPSHTSQYLCASSPYRSTDTQYFGPGTRLTVL.

The chain links TRBV5-1 to TRBJ2-5; no firm D call. Trimming shortened V by 5 bases and J by 5 bases, and 13 bases separated the two germline ends. Looked up from germline, CDR1 is SGHRS and CDR2 is YFSETQ. The length of the CDR3 is 13 residues. The CDR3 spells CASSSVSDETQYF. CDR3 sequence (DNA): TGCGCCAGCAGTTCTGTTAGTGATGAGACCCAGTACTTC.

This chain connects TRBV5-1 to TRBJ1-6, with a weak D call TRBD1 (6 bases). V gave up 1 base and J gave up 7 bases, with 12 bases separating them. From germline, CDR1 is SGHRS and CDR2 YFSETQ. CDR3 length equals 15 residues. The CDR3: CASSLRGALNSPLHF. CDR3 nucleotide sequence: TGCGCCAGCAGCTTGCGGGGGGCTCTCAATTCACCCCTCCACTTT.

V and J are TRBV4-1 and TRBJ2-3; D remains unclear. Germline CDR1 and CDR2: MGHRA and YSYEKL. The CDR3 contains 13 residues. The V gene lost 3 bases and the J gene lost 2 bases, with 6 bases spanning the gap. This CDR3 reads CASSQEYTDTQYF. The CDR3 coding sequence is TGCGCCAGCAGCCAGGAATACACAGATACGCAGTATTTT.

This clonotype was picked up a small number of times. The V gene is TRBV3-1, the J gene TRBJ2-5; TRBD2 is a possible D gene (5 bases). The CDR3 contains 14 residues. The V end was cut by 6 bases, the J end by 1 base, with 12 bases between. Per the germline V gene, CDR1 is LGHDT and CDR2 is YNNKEL (reference sequence). The DNA for the CDR3 is TGTGCCAGCAGAACCCGTGAGGGCCAAGAGACCCAGTACTTC. Translated: CASRTREGQETQYF.

This clonotype was recorded at least ten times. CDR3 loop: CASSQVRGGKRFGNTIYF. The CDR3 region has the DNA TGTGCCAGCAGCCAAGTCCGTGGGGGCAAAAGGTTCGGAAACACCATATATTTT. The chain has TRBV14 and TRBJ1-3; TRBD1 might be the D (6 bases). The CDR3 is made up of 18 amino acids. Germline loops: CDR1 SGHDN, CDR2 FVKESK. The V and J ends lost 1 base and 4 bases respectively, with 20 bases between them.

This clonotype was seen a handful of times. The rearrangement links TRBV4-1 to TRBJ1-6; no definite D call. This CDR3 comprises 14 residues. The V and J ends lost 2 bases and 3 bases respectively, with 5 bases between them. Per germline, CDR1 MGHRA and CDR2 YSYEKL. CDR3 DNA: TGCGCCAGCAGCCAACGACACTATAATTCACCCCTCCACTTT. Encoded protein: CASSQRHYNSPLHF.

The chain links TRBV29-1 to TRBJ2-7; the D gene is possibly TRBD2 (6 bases). Trimming shortened V by 6 bases and J by 2 bases, and 14 bases separated the two germline ends. The germline gives CDR1 SQVTM, CDR2 ANQGSEA. This CDR3 has 13 amino acids. Written as DNA, the CDR3 is TGCAGCGTGAGGGCTAGCGATCCCTACGAGCAGTACTTC. It yields the protein CSVRASDPYEQYF.